Presented here are 28 T cell receptor beta chains from one specimen sequenced in a study of control samples from healthy donors and cancer patients. The table came from immunoSEQ multiplex PCR; TCRdb's copy has only in-frame clones and leaves some out. The data contain 200,000 to 250,000 clones, roughly 94% of them singletons. Material: blood. The receptor source for this set is a man over 45 in good health.

The V and J genes are TRBV9 and TRBJ1-4, with D perhaps TRBD1 (5 bases). This CDR3 comprises 13 residues. The V and J ends lost 1 base and 8 bases respectively, with 9 bases between them. CDR1 is SGDLS, CDR2 YYNGEE, per germline. The CDR3 DNA follows: TGTGCCAGCAGCGTATCCGGGGCAGAAAAACTGTTTTTT. Its protein is CASSVSGAEKLFF. Full variable domain (rest looked up from reference TRBV9 and TRBJ1-4): DSGVTQTPKHLITATGQRVTLRCSPRSGDLSVYWYQQSLDQGLQFLIQYYNGEERAKGNILERFSAQQFPDLHSELNLSSLELGDSALYFCASSVSGAEKLFFGSGTQLSVL.

J is TRBJ2-7 and V is TRBV6-4, with 10 bases identical to TRBD2. The V gene end was trimmed by 5 bases and the J gene end by 3 bases; junction bases not matched to a gene: 10. Germline-derived CDR1 and CDR2 are MRHNA and SNTAGT. The CDR3 consists of 16 residues. As DNA, the CDR3 is TGTGCCAGCAGTCTAAACCCAACTAGCGGGGTCTACGAGCAGTACTTC. Translation: CASSLNPTSGVYEQYF.

This sequence joins TRBV7-9 and TRBJ1-2; D is uncertain. The CDR3 contains 13 residues. V lost 2 bases, J lost 6 bases, and 10 bases lay in between. Germline V gene lookup returns CDR1 SEHNR and CDR2 FQNEAQ (reference sequence). The CDR3: CASSLHILDGYTF. CDR3 sequence (DNA): TGTGCCAGCAGCTTACACATACTCGATGGCTACACCTTC.

This chain uses TRBV28 with TRBJ1-1, with unresolved D. CDR3 length: 14 residues. Between the trimmed V and J ends, which lost 7 bases and 6 bases, there was a span of 18 bases. The V gene's germline CDR1 is MDHEN and CDR2 SYDVKM. CDR3 sequence (DNA): TGTGCCAGCACCCTCCCGTCGGGGAGGGCTGAAGCTTTCTTT. Translation gives CASTLPSGRAEAFF.

This chain joins TRBV29-1 and TRBJ2-7, with a weak D call TRBD2 (6 bases). Trimming removed 4 bases from V and 3 bases from J, with 13 bases in between. Germline CDR1 is SQVTM and CDR2 is ANQGSEA. The CDR3 consists of 13 residues. This CDR3 reads CSVAHRRGYEQYF. In DNA form, the CDR3 reads TGCAGCGTTGCTCATCGGAGGGGCTACGAGCAGTACTTC.

This clone has only one observation. The chain joins TRBV7-3 to TRBJ2-6; weak D call: TRBD1 (6 bases). The CDR3 runs 15 residues. From germline, CDR1 is SGHTA and CDR2 FQGTGA. Trimming took off 3 bases at V and 2 bases at J, with 8 bases between the two ends. CDR3 sequence: CASSFTGPGANVLTF. The CDR3 DNA reads as TGTGCCAGCAGCTTTACAGGGCCTGGGGCCAACGTCCTGACTTTC.

The chain employs TRBV6-6 and TRBJ1-3; D not certain. The germline V gene has CDR1 MNHNY and CDR2 SVGAGI (reference sequence). Trimming shortened V by 0 bases and J by 5 bases, and 2 bases separated the two germline ends. The CDR3 runs 12 residues. CDR3 residues: CASSYSRNTIYF. The CDR3 region has the DNA TGTGCCAGCAGTTACTCACGAAACACCATATATTTT.

V gene TRBV6-1 combines with J gene TRBJ2-5; D is unresolved. Trimming pared 1 base from V and 5 bases from J, leaving 5 bases between. In germline, CDR1 is MNHNS, CDR2 SASEGT. The length of the CDR3 is 12 residues. The CDR3 protein is CASSEVVETQYF. CDR3 bases: TGTGCCAGCAGTGAAGTCGTCGAGACCCAGTACTTC.

This clone was counted once. The V call is TRBV11-2, the J call TRBJ2-7, with D possibly matching TRBD1 (6 bases). The V and J ends lost 5 bases and 2 bases respectively, with 22 bases between them. The length of the CDR3 is 17 residues. CDR1 SGHAT and CDR2 FQNNGV come from the germline V gene. CDR3 in DNA: TGTGCCAGCAGCACATCCTTTAGCAGGGGATCCCCCTACGAGCAGTACTTC. Encoded protein: CASSTSFSRGSPYEQYF.

The chain links TRBV5-5 to TRBJ1-4, with a tentative D call TRBD1 (6 bases). CDR3 length: 15 amino acids. V was shortened by 4 bases and J by 8 bases, with 18 bases between the two germline ends. CDR1 and CDR2 from the germline V gene are SGHKS and YYEKEE (reference sequence). For the CDR3, the DNA is TGTGCCAGCAGCCCCCCCGGGGGGCAAAGGGAAAAACTGTTTTTT. Amino acid sequence: CASSPPGGQREKLFF.

This chain links TRBV12-3 or TRBV12-4 with TRBJ2-6, with no clear D. There are 13 residues in the CDR3. V was cut by 3 bases and J by 4 bases, with 4 bases left in between. The CDR3 sequence is CASSLGGANVLTF. Written as DNA, the CDR3 is TGTGCCAGCAGTTTGGGGGGGGCCAACGTCCTGACTTTC.

V usage is TRBV21-1 and J usage is TRBJ1-1; the table's D call, TRBD1, was not checked against the DNA. TRBV21-1 is a pseudogene locus. The CDR3 extends over 11 amino acids. CDR3 nucleotides: TGTGCCAGCGACAGAAACACTGAAGCTTTCTTT. It is translated as CASDRNTEAFF.

This chain links TRBV27 with TRBJ1-3; D is ambiguous. Germline V gene sequence: CDR1 MNHEY, CDR2 SMNVEV (reference sequence). The ends were cut back, 2 bases at V and 3 bases at J, with 5 bases in the middle. This CDR3 comprises 13 residues. Here the CDR3 reads CASSLTGGNTIYF. CDR3 in DNA: TGTGCCAGCAGTTTAACCGGTGGAAACACCATATATTTT.

V and J are TRBV18 and TRBJ2-3; TRBD1 might be the D (6 bases). Germline loops: CDR1 KGHSH, CDR2 LQKENI. V lost 2 bases, J lost 1 base, and 10 bases lay in between. CDR3 length: 15 amino acids. The CDR3 DNA is TGTGCCAGCTCACCAAAGTGGACAGGCACAGATACGCAGTATTTT. Protein product: CASSPKWTGTDTQYF.

V and J are TRBV20-1 and TRBJ1-1; D gene unclear. This CDR3 is built from 10 residues. CDR1 and CDR2 from the germline V gene are DFQATT and SNEGSKA (reference sequence). V lost 5 bases and J lost 8, with 9 bases in between. DNA for the CDR3: TGCAGTGCTGGGATGGGGGAAGCTTTCTTT. Translation: CSAGMGEAFF.

This chain connects TRBV12-3 or TRBV12-4 to TRBJ1-2; 8 bases map to TRBD1. This CDR3 contains 13 residues. After removal of 7 bases from V and 8 bases from J, the junction contained 9 bases not matched to a gene. CDR3 region: CASTSTGVGGYTF. DNA of the CDR3: TGTGCCAGCACCTCGACAGGGGTAGGGGGCTACACCTTC.

The chain uses TRBV3-1 (or the pseudogene TRBV3-2) and TRBJ1-6; no reliable D call. The V gene's germline CDR1 is LGHDT and CDR2 YNNKEL (reference sequence). V lost 4 bases, J lost 6 bases, and 7 bases lay in between. CDR3 length: 13 amino acids. CDR3 sequence reads: CASSPRGNSPLHF. The CDR3 region has the DNA TGTGCCAGCAGCCCTCGGGGTAATTCACCCCTCCACTTT.

The V and J genes are TRBV7-9 and TRBJ2-7; no clear D. Germline V CDR1 and CDR2: SEHNR, FQNEAQ (reference sequence). V shed 1 base and J shed 3 bases, with 7 bases lying between them. The CDR3 runs 13 residues. CDR3 in amino acids: CASSLEERYEQYV. DNA for the CDR3: TGTGCCAGCAGCTTAGAGGAGCGCTACGAGCAGTACGTC.

This sequence joins TRBV7-6 and TRBJ1-3; a possible D gene is TRBD1 (5 bases). The CDR3 covers 15 residues. The V and J ends lost 5 bases and 0 bases respectively, with 11 bases between them. CDR1 is SGHVS, CDR2 FNYEAQ, per germline. CDR3: CASSPRQLSGNTIYF. CDR3 DNA: TGTGCCAGCAGCCCTCGACAGCTCTCTGGAAACACCATATATTTT.

The rearrangement uses TRBV5-6 and TRBJ1-1; TRBD1 aligns across 9 bases. CDR3 size: 17 residues. Germline CDR1 is SGHDT and CDR2 is YYEEEE. The V gene end was trimmed by 7 bases and the J gene end by 1 base; junction bases not matched to a gene: 14. The CDR3 here is CASHHRGRLERNTEAFF. In DNA, the CDR3 is TGTGCCAGCCATCACAGGGGGCGCTTAGAACGGAACACTGAAGCTTTCTTT.

This chain links TRBV6-6 with TRBJ2-6; D is unclear. Between the trimmed V and J ends, which lost 0 bases and 10 bases, there was a span of 10 bases. There are 14 residues in the CDR3. Germline V CDR1 and CDR2: MNHNY, SVGAGI (reference sequence). The CDR3 reads CASSYSNSINVLTF. In DNA, the CDR3 is TGTGCCAGCAGTTACTCAAACAGTATTAACGTCCTGACTTTC.

The J gene is TRBJ2-7, the V gene TRBV5-1; TRBD1 matches at 10 bases. Germline trimming cut 4 bases from V and 9 bases from J; bases unmatched to any gene: 10. The CDR3 runs to 14 residues. CDR1 and CDR2 from the germline V gene are SGHRS and YFSETQ. CDR3 sequence (DNA): TGCGCCAGCAGCCGGACAGGGGGTGATTCGGGGCAGTACTTC. Translated: CASSRTGGDSGQYF.

The genes are TRBV18 and TRBJ2-5, with a tentative D call TRBD1 (5 bases). In germline, CDR1 is KGHSH, CDR2 LQKENI. V dropped 4 bases and J dropped 1 base, with 10 bases sitting between them. The CDR3 consists of 14 residues. The CDR3 region has the DNA TGTGCCAGCTCACGGGGCAGGAGCCAAGAGACCCAGTACTTC. Encoded protein: CASSRGRSQETQYF.

On this clone: The conserved phenylalanine or tryptophan normally closing the CDR3 is absent here, so this likely arose from a read error. It is unclear where the CDR3 begins or ends on the DNA, so no DNA is shown, and the CDR3 is as TCRdb lists it. The chain joins TRBV30 to TRBJ2-7. Germline CDR1 and CDR2: GTSNPN and SVGIG (reference sequence). Counting both end residues, the CDR3 totals 9 amino acids. CDR3 sequence reads: CAWSGDRPD.

The chain employs TRBV6-5 and TRBJ1-1; TRBD1 is a possible D gene (6 bases). V gave up 0 bases and J gave up 11 bases, with 19 bases separating them. The CDR3 extends over 15 amino acids. Germline loops: CDR1 MNHEY, CDR2 SVGAGI. The CDR3 DNA is TGTGCCAGCAGTTACTCGACGGACCGGGGGCGGAGGGCTTTCTTT. Protein sequence: CASSYSTDRGRRAFF.

This chain joins TRBV7-3 and TRBJ2-5; a possible D gene is TRBD1 (5 bases). Trimming removed 2 bases at V and 5 bases at J, with 9 bases between. CDR3 length equals 13 residues. CDR1 is SGHTA, CDR2 FQGTGA, per germline. The CDR3 here is CASSLQGRETQYF. CDR3 bases: TGTGCCAGCAGCTTACAGGGTCGGGAGACCCAGTACTTC.

The J gene is TRBJ2-5, the V gene TRBV7-9; D is unresolved. There are 12 residues in the CDR3. V was cut by 1 base and J by 4 bases, with 4 bases left in between. Per germline, CDR1 SEHNR and CDR2 FQNEAQ (reference sequence). This CDR3 reads CASSLGPETQYF. The CDR3 DNA is TGTGCCAGCAGCTTAGGACCAGAGACCCAGTACTTC.

V gene TRBV7-8 combines with J gene TRBJ1-2, with D maybe TRBD1 (6 bases). Germline V gene sequence: CDR1 SGHVS, CDR2 FQNEAQ. The CDR3 runs to 14 residues. V was pared by 7 bases and J by 6 bases, with 18 bases between. The CDR3 sequence: CASNEGGFPHGYTF. CDR3 coding DNA: TGTGCCAGCAATGAAGGGGGATTTCCCCATGGCTACACCTTC.